This T cell receptor beta chain is drawn from a study of identical twins (dated by TCRdb to 2016 to 2017). Looking at the study overall: TCR alpha and beta repertoires from monozygotic twins, unrelated adults of various ages and cord blood were deep-sequenced to test whether fetal clonotypes persist. To rule out contamination, the twin experiments were replicated at different times with different library preparation protocols.

Details on this clonotype: Its cognate antigen has yet to be identified. One end of the junction does not line up with germline, which may come from a read error.

Every donor was a healthy Caucasian. The twin cohort consisted of three pairs of female monozygotic twins, all aged roughly 18 to 30 years. CD4+ and CD8+ T cell populations were isolated with positive isolation kits from Invitrogen. CDR1 and CDR2 were assigned from the germline V gene (reference sequence) as DFQATT and SNEGSKA. The CDR3 goes from the cysteine to the phenylalanine over 14 residues. The entry retains the CDR3 DNA only, 42 bases that are in frame from base 1. Beyond this particular receptor, the publication reports: Compared with coincidental sharing between unrelated individuals, an excess of low generation-probability sequences was observed among out-of-frame TCR alpha sequences shared between twins. Fewer insertions were carried by abundant cord blood beta clonotypes, a similar but weaker trend appeared in young adult naive repertoires, and no such trend appeared in memory repertoires. Conclusions relied on cross-sectional statistical analysis, since the same donors could not be followed over many years. Out-of-frame TCR alpha sharing in monozygotic twins was systematically underestimated by recombination models, whereas sharing between unrelated individuals was in agreement with the recombination models. Zero-insertion analyses could be partly confounded by invariant T cells such as MAIT and iNKT, although diverse VJ usage argued against such confounding for most clonotypes. A weaker excess of twin sharing was found in beta out-of-frame sequences because the signal-to-noise ratio was lowered by fewer shared sequences.

Libraries were constructed by 5' RACE. The sample was run on an Illumina HiSeq 2000. Template switching added a universal primer binding site, and the final cDNA carried a unique molecular identifier that allowed TCR cDNA molecules to be counted accurately. First-strand cDNA for TCR alpha and beta chains was synthesized from specific primers in the conserved constant-segment region. To control for contamination, each cDNA library was double barcoded with a SMART-Mk sample barcode plus Illumina barcodes. Two successive PCR steps introduced TruSeq adapter sequences along with Illumina sample barcodes. The Illumina HiSeq platform was used with custom primers to sequence TCR alpha and beta cDNA libraries. On the authors' methods: Unique molecular identifiers were extracted from raw reads with MiGEC, and CDR3 positions were determined with MiXCR. For each individual, recombination models were inferred using an EM algorithm with the repgenHMM and IGoR tools. Shared clonotypes were analyzed with the tcR package in R, and sharing was normalized by the product of cloneset sizes. To study raw recombination free of thymic and clonal selection effects, out-of-frame nonproductive sequences were analyzed. TCRdb reworked the public reads: Q25 trimming with fastp, MiXCR clone assembly, productive beta chains retained. Entries are consolidated by CDR3 protein sequence, retaining the most common genes and DNA. TCRdb's processing, not the authors', yielded these V and J calls. This sample lists about 190,000 distinct CDR3 sequences; approximately 15% were detected once. The top ten hold less than 45% of the sample.

The data were also submitted as part of a second study, on T cells expressing NK-cell markers. The second study also describes: Three sorted T-cell subsets (CD3+CD56+NKG2C+, CD3+CD56+NKG2C- and CD3+CD56-NKG2C+) from fewer than 10 donors had their TCR beta-chain repertoires profiled. Of the eight sequenced donors, seven were found to be HCMV-seropositive and one was found to be HCMV-seronegative. In several experiments an anti-gammadeltaTCR antibody was added to restrict sorting to alphabetaTCR-expressing T cells. In about six donors, the dominant CD3+CD56+NKG2C+ clonotypes were found to rank among the top 10 CD8+ clonotypes and to make up 1.0-7.0% of CD8+ T cells. Those dominant clonotypes were again the most abundant among CD3+CD56-NKG2C+ cells in a handful of donors, at roughly 28.3-60.1%. Whether the expanded NKG2C-expressing T cell clones were specific for HCMV antigens remained unclear. Randomly selected healthy volunteers, three men and five women, were used as the eight sequenced donors. HCMV-specific IgG was detected in serum with a commercial ELISA kit to determine HCMV serostatus. MIGEC was used to demultiplex reads and group the reads by UMI, and MiTCR was used to assemble and quantify clonotypes. To exclude erroneous sequences, only TCR cDNA sequences supported by at least two reads were retained. The tcR package was used for downstream repertoire analysis, with clonotypes matched between fractions based on CDR3 nucleotide sequence plus V segment. VDJmatch was used to annotate antigen specificity against VDJdb, with one amino acid substitution allowed in CDR3.

Recombination connected TRBV20-1 to TRBJ2-1; TRBD1 lines up with 7 middle nucleotides. The clonotype was recovered from a woman aged 18-30 years in good health. Sequences were obtained from CD8+ T cells sorted from blood. The CDR3 reads as follows: CSAPGTVKYNGQFF. The sequence in DNA is TGCAGTGCTCCCGGGACAGTGAAATACAATGGGCAGTTCTTC.